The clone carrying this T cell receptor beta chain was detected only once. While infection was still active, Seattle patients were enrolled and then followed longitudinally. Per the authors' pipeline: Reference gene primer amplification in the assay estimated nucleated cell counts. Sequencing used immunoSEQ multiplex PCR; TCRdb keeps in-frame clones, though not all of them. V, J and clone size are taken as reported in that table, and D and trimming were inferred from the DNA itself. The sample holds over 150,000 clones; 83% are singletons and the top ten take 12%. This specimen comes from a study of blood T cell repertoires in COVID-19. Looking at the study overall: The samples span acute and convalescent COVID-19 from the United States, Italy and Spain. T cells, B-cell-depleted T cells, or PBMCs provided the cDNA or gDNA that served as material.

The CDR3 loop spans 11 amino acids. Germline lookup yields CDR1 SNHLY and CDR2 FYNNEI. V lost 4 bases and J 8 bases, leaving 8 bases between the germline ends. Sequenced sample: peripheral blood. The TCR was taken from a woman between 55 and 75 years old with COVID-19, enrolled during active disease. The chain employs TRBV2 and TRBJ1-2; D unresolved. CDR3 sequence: CASSVSTGYTF. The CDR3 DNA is TGTGCCAGCAGTGTTTCTACGGGCTACACCTTC.